Below are 24 T cell receptor beta chains sequenced from a single sample in a study of cytomegalovirus exposure and HLA in healthy donors. PCR amplification relied on 60 Vbeta primers (plus 13 Jbeta primers). Measured with immunoSEQ multiplex PCR; TCRdb has only the in-frame clones, and not every one. The data contain around 150,000 clones, 60% to 80% of them singletons. The sample consisted of PBMCs. Receptors originate from a man aged 50-59 years in good health and CMV-seropositive.

This clone was seen a handful of times. The rearrangement uses TRBV6-5 and TRBJ1-1, with D possibly TRBD1 on 6 matching bases. The CDR3 is 14 amino acids. From germline, CDR1 is MNHEY and CDR2 SVGAGI. V dropped 4 bases and J dropped 5 bases, with 14 bases sitting between them. CDR3 nucleotide sequence: TGTGCCAGCAGTTCCAGTAACACAGGGACTGAAGCTTTCTTT. Its translation: CASSSSNTGTEAFF.

The chain recombines TRBV27 with TRBJ1-6; D unclear. The V gene's germline CDR1 is MNHEY and CDR2 SMNVEV (reference sequence). The germline V and J ends were trimmed by 8 bases and 4 bases, with 12 bases remaining between them. The CDR3 extends over 14 amino acids. CDR3 coding DNA: TGTGCCAGCGGATCCCCTAGTTATAATTCACCCCTCCACTTT. Encoded protein: CASGSPSYNSPLHF.

The rearrangement links TRBV11-3 to TRBJ2-3; no firm D call. V was clipped by 2 bases and J by 4 bases, with 10 bases between them. CDR1 and CDR2 (germline): SGHNT, YENEEA. The CDR3 runs 14 residues. DNA of the CDR3: TGTGCCAGCAGCTTATCCAGGTCCGCAGATACGCAGTATTTT. This gives the protein CASSLSRSADTQYF.

The rearrangement uses TRBV27 and TRBJ1-2, with 7 nucleotides matching TRBD1. The CDR3 is 14 residues long. CDR1 and CDR2 from the germline V gene are MNHEY and SMNVEV (reference sequence). The V segment lost 10 bases and the J segment 8 bases; nucleotides outside the gene matches: 16. The CDR3: CATRSGGGQPGYTF. DNA for the CDR3: TGTGCCACCCGAAGCGGGGGGGGACAGCCCGGCTACACCTTC.

The chain is built from TRBV2 and TRBJ2-3, with D possibly being TRBD2 (6 bases). V was cut by 5 bases and J by 2 bases, with 17 bases left in between. Germline V lookup: CDR1 SNHLY, CDR2 FYNNEI. The CDR3 sequence is 16 residues long. The CDR3 sequence is CASSSNPTRSTDTQYF. DNA for the CDR3: TGTGCCAGCAGTTCTAATCCGACTAGATCCACAGATACGCAGTATTTT.

This clone occurred a few times. J is TRBJ1-2 and V is TRBV6-5; tentative D call: TRBD1 (6 bases). The CDR3 is 14 amino acids. V shed 8 bases and J shed 2 bases, with 15 bases lying between them. Germline CDR1 and CDR2: MNHEY and SVGAGI. CDR3 sequence (DNA): TGTGCCAGCGCCTCAAGGACAGCAAACTATGGCTACACCTTC. Protein sequence: CASASRTANYGYTF.

The table lists this clone with a few counts. The gene calls are TRBV7-2 and TRBJ1-2, with TRBD1 matching over 7 bases. This CDR3 spans 15 amino acids. Germline lookup yields CDR1 SGHTA and CDR2 FQGNSA. With V trimmed by 3 bases and J by 8 bases, 12 bases remained unmatched. The CDR3 here is CASSFPLGQLGGYTF. As DNA, the CDR3 is TGTGCCAGCAGCTTCCCATTGGGACAGCTCGGCGGCTACACCTTC.

In nucleotides, the CDR3 is TGTGCCAGCAGTCGCCAGGGGATGAACTATGGCTACACCTTC. It yields the protein CASSRQGMNYGYTF. The V call is TRBV6-5, the J call TRBJ1-2; D is possibly TRBD1 (6 bases). V was clipped by 5 bases and J by 2 bases, with 12 bases between them. CDR3 length: 14 residues. CDR1 and CDR2 (germline): MNHEY, SVGAGI.

The rearrangement links TRBV19 to TRBJ2-2; 10 bases match TRBD1. The CDR3 contains 17 residues. Germline CDR1 is LNHDA and CDR2 is SQIVND (reference sequence). V gave up 1 base and J gave up 6 bases; unmatched junction bases: 8. DNA of the CDR3: TGTGCCAGTAGTATAGCCTCGGGACAGGGGTTAGCCGGGGAGCTGTTTTTT. Protein: CASSIASGQGLAGELFF.

The rearrangement uses TRBV18 and TRBJ1-2; 9 bases fit TRBD1. V trimming: 4 bases; J trimming: 6 bases; junction bases outside the gene matches: 9. Looked up from germline, CDR1 is KGHSH and CDR2 is LQKENI. CDR3 length: 15 residues. This CDR3 reads CASSLATGTGNGYTF. CDR3 coding DNA: TGTGCCAGCTCACTCGCAACCGGGACAGGGAATGGCTACACCTTC. The full variable domain, completed using reference TRBV18 and TRBJ1-2, is NAGVMQNPRHLVRRRGQEARLRCSPMKGHSHVYWYRQLPEEGLKFMVYLQKENIIDESGMPKERFSAEFPKEGPSILRIQQVVRGDSAAYFCASSLATGTGNGYTFGSGTRLTVV.

This rearrangement joins TRBV5-1 to TRBJ2-1; tentative D call: TRBD1 (6 bases). Trimming pared 5 bases from V and 1 base from J, leaving 7 bases between. The CDR3 extends over 13 amino acids. CDR1 is SGHRS and CDR2 is YFSETQ in the germline V gene. In DNA form, the CDR3 reads TGCGCCAGCAGGGACAGTTCCTACAATGAGCAGTTCTTC. It is translated as CASRDSSYNEQFF. The variable domain in full, with the rest retrieved from reference TRBV5-1 and TRBJ2-1, is KAGVTQTPRYLIKTRGQQVTLSCSPISGHRSVSWYQQTPGQGLQFLFEYFSETQRNKGNFPGRFSGRQFSNSRSEMNVSTLELGDSALYLCASRDSSYNEQFFGPGTRLTVL.

The J gene is TRBJ1-4, the V gene TRBV2; 7 nucleotides align to TRBD1. Per germline, CDR1 SNHLY and CDR2 FYNNEI. V shed 6 bases and J 3 bases; nucleotides not matched to a gene: 7. This CDR3 comprises 15 residues. In DNA, the CDR3 is TGTGCCAGCAGGTTACAGGGGCGTTCTAATGAAAAACTGTTTTTT. Its translation: CASRLQGRSNEKLFF.

The rearrangement links TRBV11-2 to TRBJ2-7; D possibly corresponds to TRBD1 (5 bases). The CDR3 contains 15 residues. Looked up from germline, CDR1 is SGHAT and CDR2 is FQNNGV. Trimming removed 0 bases from V and 6 bases from J, with 15 bases in between. The DNA for the CDR3 is TGTGCCAGCAGCTTAGAGGACACCTTCTGGGCCGAGCAGTACTTC. Residues: CASSLEDTFWAEQYF.

This chain uses TRBV28 with TRBJ2-5; D unclear. The length of the CDR3 is 11 residues. Germline CDR1 MDHEN, CDR2 SYDVKM. V shed 6 bases and J shed 2 bases, with 4 bases lying between them. CDR3 amino acids: CASSTQETQYF. CDR3 bases: TGTGCCAGCAGCACACAAGAGACCCAGTACTTC.

The chain combines TRBV29-1 with TRBJ2-5; maybe TRBD2 (7 bases). Germline assignment: CDR1 SQVTM and CDR2 ANQGSEA. Trimming took off 7 bases at V and 5 bases at J, with 20 bases between the two ends. CDR3 length: 14 amino acids. The CDR3 sequence is CSAWTPGGPETQYF. The CDR3 nucleotides read TGCAGCGCATGGACCCCGGGGGGCCCCGAGACCCAGTACTTC.

This clone was recorded once. The V call is TRBV2, the J call TRBJ1-1; a possible D gene is TRBD1 (6 bases). The CDR3 extends over 13 amino acids. V lost 5 bases and J 5 bases, leaving 12 bases between the germline ends. CDR1 is SNHLY and CDR2 is FYNNEI in the germline V gene. The CDR3 sequence: CASSRQAGTEAFF. CDR3 DNA sequence: TGTGCCAGCAGTCGACAGGCTGGGACTGAAGCTTTCTTT.

The chain has TRBV29-1 and TRBJ2-2; D may be TRBD1 (6 bases). Looked up from germline, CDR1 is SQVTM and CDR2 is ANQGSEA. This CDR3 spans 11 amino acids. V was trimmed by 5 bases and J by 7 bases, leaving 8 bases between them. CDR3 amino acids: CSVTGHGELFF. The CDR3, as DNA: TGCAGCGTTACAGGGCACGGGGAGCTGTTTTTT.

The chain links TRBV6-1 to TRBJ1-1; 7 nucleotides align to TRBD1. V lost 5 bases to trimming and J lost 7 bases; unmatched junction nucleotides: 4. This CDR3 contains 12 residues. Germline CDR1 and CDR2: MNHNS and SASEGT. The CDR3 region is CASSRDRDEAFF. CDR3 coding DNA: TGTGCCAGCAGTCGAGACAGGGATGAAGCTTTCTTT.

A few counts support this clone. The rearrangement links TRBV7-2 to TRBJ2-1; 9 positions match TRBD1. V shed 3 bases, J shed 8 bases, and the junction held 8 bases outside the gene matches. The CDR3 is made up of 15 amino acids. Germline CDR1 and CDR2: SGHTA and FQGNSA. The CDR3 protein is CASSFPPTGGDEQFF. The CDR3 DNA reads TGTGCCAGCAGCTTCCCCCCGACAGGGGGGGATGAGCAGTTCTTC.

The chain has TRBV1 and TRBJ2-7; TRBD2 is the table's D call, not checked against the DNA. TRBV1 is a known pseudogene. This CDR3 is 9 amino acids long. The CDR3 reads CTRVCEQYF. CDR3 in DNA: TGCACCCGCGTGTGTGAGCAGTACTTC.

The genes are TRBV2 and TRBJ2-5; D might be TRBD2 (7 bases). CDR1 is SNHLY, CDR2 FYNNEI, per germline. The CDR3 is 17 amino acids. Trimming shortened V by 5 bases and J by 4 bases, and 23 bases separated the two germline ends. This CDR3 is CASSLNGGGSAGETQYF. The CDR3 DNA is TGTGCCAGCAGTCTAAATGGGGGGGGCTCCGCGGGAGAGACCCAGTACTTC.

The rearrangement uses TRBV7-9 and TRBJ2-7; maybe TRBD1 (5 bases). The CDR3 extends over 15 amino acids. The V end lost 8 bases, the J end lost 0 bases, and 17 bases lay between the germline ends. Looked up from germline, CDR1 is SEHNR and CDR2 is FQNEAQ (reference sequence). Written as DNA, the CDR3 is TGTGCCAGCGCTACCTTCGGCGGACACTCCTACGAGCAGTACTTC. Protein product: CASATFGGHSYEQYF.

V is TRBV19 and J is TRBJ1-2; D is unresolved. This CDR3 has 14 amino acids. Trimming left V 8 bases short and J 4 bases short, with 17 bases between. The germline V gene encodes CDR1 LNHDA and CDR2 SQIVND (reference sequence). DNA for the CDR3: TGTGCCAGTCGAGGGATTGCGCGAACCTATGGCTACACCTTC. Its translation is CASRGIARTYGYTF.

The V gene is TRBV7-3, the J gene TRBJ2-1; 13 bases line up with TRBD2. This CDR3 region has 17 residues. V lost 5 bases to trimming and J lost 7 bases; unmatched junction nucleotides: 11. Germline CDR1 reads SGHTA; CDR2 reads FQGTGA. The CDR3 coding sequence is TGTGCCAGCAGCGACTCAGCCCTGGGACTAGCGGGGAATGAGCAGTTCTTC. Its translation is CASSDSALGLAGNEQFF.